These T cell receptor beta chains were read from a single sample in a study of metastatic and nonmetastatic thyroid tumors. TCRdb re-called clones via MiXCR from the PCR reads. Among roughly 15,000 clones listed, around a quarter were seen once. The sample taken for sequencing was adjacent normal tissue. The receptors come from a female donor with papillary thyroid cancer or a benign thyroid nodule (not recorded which). Some clones in this sample may be carry-over from other donors' samples. Each CDR3 is given with its conserved first and last residue. A D gene is named only where the DNA matches it firmly. Clone sizes are given selectively: once, few, many, or a class where the clone is expanded.

CDR3: CASTTHSLANYGYTF
DNA: TGTGCCAGCACAACTCACAGTCTAGCTAACTATGGCTACACCTTC
size: few
D: NA
J: TRBJ1-2
V: TRBV6-1

CDR3: CATSRDFTPTNYGYTF
DNA: TGTGCCACCAGCAGGGATTTTACACCAACTAACTATGGCTACACCTTC
size: few
D: NA
J: TRBJ1-2
V: TRBV15

CDR3: CASSFSFSNQPQHF
DNA: TGTGCCAGCAGTTTCAGCTTTAGCAATCAGCCCCAGCATTTT
size: NA
D: NA
J: TRBJ1-5
V: TRBV6-6

CDR3: CASSLGGGTEGQYF
DNA: TGTGCCAGCAGCTTGGGGGGAGGGACCGAGGGGCAGTATTTT
size: many
D: TRBD2
J: TRBJ2-3
V: TRBV11-2

CDR3: CASSRRDRGPYSNQPQHF
DNA: TGCGCCAGCAGTAGGAGGGACAGGGGCCCTTATAGCAATCAGCCCCAGCATTTT
size: NA
D: TRBD1
J: TRBJ1-5
V: TRBV10-2

CDR3: CASSFRGGTEAFF
DNA: TGCGCCAGCAGCTTTAGGGGGGGCACTGAAGCTTTCTTT
size: NA
D: NA
J: TRBJ1-1
V: TRBV5-1

CDR3: CSVEDRRWPGNTIYF
DNA: TGCAGCGTTGAAGATCGAAGATGGCCTGGAAACACCATATATTTT
size: few
D: NA
J: TRBJ1-3
V: TRBV29-1

CDR3: CASSSMTGVRQPQHF
DNA: TGTGCCAGCAGCTCAATGACAGGGGTGAGGCAGCCCCAGCATTTT
size: few
D: TRBD1
J: TRBJ1-5
V: TRBV6-1

CDR3: CASSGGAPYEQYF
DNA: TGCGCCAGCTCGGGAGGGGCCCCCTACGAACAGTACTTC
size: NA
D: TRBD2
J: TRBJ2-7
V: TRBV5-1

CDR3: CASGTLNTEAFF
DNA: TGTGCCTCAGGGACACTGAACACTGAAGCTTTCTTT
size: NA
D: NA
J: TRBJ1-1
V: TRBV30

CDR3: CASSYSGLAGAGSNVLTF
DNA: TGTGCCAGCAGTTACTCTGGTCTAGCGGGGGCTGGGTCCAACGTCCTGACTTTC
size: few
D: TRBD2
J: TRBJ2-6
V: TRBV6-2/TRBV6-3

CDR3: CASSPTSAQETQYF
DNA: TGTGCCAGCAGCCCTACTAGCGCCCAAGAGACCCAGTACTTC
size: many
D: TRBD2
J: TRBJ2-5
V: TRBV5-4

CDR3: CASSEAEGAYTQYF
DNA: TGTGCCAGCAGTGAAGCGGAGGGGGCATATACGCAGTATTTT
size: few
D: NA
J: TRBJ2-3
V: TRBV2

CDR3: CASREASNYGYTF
DNA: TGTGCCAGCAGAGAAGCGAGTAACTATGGCTACACCTTC
size: NA
D: NA
J: TRBJ1-2
V: TRBV6-2/TRBV6-3

CDR3: CASSLRAEGEKLFF
DNA: TGTGCCAGCAGCTTAAGGGCTGAGGGTGAAAAACTGTTTTTT
size: many
D: NA
J: TRBJ1-4
V: TRBV5-4

CDR3: CASSPPLAGGSYEQYF
DNA: TGTGCCAGCTCACCACCCTTAGCGGGAGGCTCCTACGAGCAGTACTTC
size: NA
D: TRBD2
J: TRBJ2-7
V: TRBV18

CDR3: CASTTQGAYSPLHF
DNA: TGCGCCAGCACCACCCAGGGGGCGTATTCACCCCTCCACTTT
size: NA
D: TRBD1
J: TRBJ1-6
V: TRBV10-2

CDR3: CASSLQTGQPQHF
DNA: TGTGCCAGCAGCCTGCAGACGGGTCAGCCCCAGCATTTT
size: few
D: NA
J: TRBJ1-5
V: TRBV7-9

CDR3: CASSLDSGQVTYEQYF
DNA: TGTGCCAGCAGCTTAGACTCCGGACAGGTCACCTACGAGCAGTACTTC
size: NA
D: TRBD1
J: TRBJ2-7
V: TRBV11-2

CDR3: CASSLSVNWVSDTGELFF
DNA: TGTGCCAGCAGTTTATCGGTAAACTGGGTATCCGACACCGGGGAGCTGTTTTTT
size: NA
D: NA
J: TRBJ2-2
V: TRBV27

CDR3: CASSTRQGTHTDTQCF
DNA: TGTGCCAGTAGCACACGGCAGGGAACACACACAGATACGCAGTGTTTT
size: once
D: NA
J: TRBJ2-3
V: TRBV5-3

CDR3: CASRAVQGKQNTEAFF
DNA: TGTGCCAGTAGGGCAGTACAGGGGAAGCAGAACACTGAAGCTTTCTTT
size: NA
D: TRBD1
J: TRBJ1-1
V: TRBV19

CDR3: CASSSSYEQYF
DNA: TGTGCCAGCTCTAGCTCCTACGAGCAGTACTTC
size: NA
D: NA
J: TRBJ2-7
V: TRBV27

CDR3: CASMLGSFGGTEAFF
DNA: TGTGCCAGTATGTTGGGGTCCTTCGGGGGCACTGAAGCTTTCTTT
size: many
D: NA
J: TRBJ1-1
V: TRBV19

CDR3: CASREGQAYEQYF
DNA: TGTGCCAGCAGGGAGGGACAGGCCTACGAGCAGTACTTC
size: few
D: TRBD1
J: TRBJ2-7
V: TRBV12-3/TRBV12-4

CDR3: CASSLGHRGPADTQYF
DNA: TGTGCCAGCAGCTTAGGTCACAGGGGGCCCGCAGATACGCAGTATTTT
size: NA
D: TRBD1
J: TRBJ2-3
V: TRBV13